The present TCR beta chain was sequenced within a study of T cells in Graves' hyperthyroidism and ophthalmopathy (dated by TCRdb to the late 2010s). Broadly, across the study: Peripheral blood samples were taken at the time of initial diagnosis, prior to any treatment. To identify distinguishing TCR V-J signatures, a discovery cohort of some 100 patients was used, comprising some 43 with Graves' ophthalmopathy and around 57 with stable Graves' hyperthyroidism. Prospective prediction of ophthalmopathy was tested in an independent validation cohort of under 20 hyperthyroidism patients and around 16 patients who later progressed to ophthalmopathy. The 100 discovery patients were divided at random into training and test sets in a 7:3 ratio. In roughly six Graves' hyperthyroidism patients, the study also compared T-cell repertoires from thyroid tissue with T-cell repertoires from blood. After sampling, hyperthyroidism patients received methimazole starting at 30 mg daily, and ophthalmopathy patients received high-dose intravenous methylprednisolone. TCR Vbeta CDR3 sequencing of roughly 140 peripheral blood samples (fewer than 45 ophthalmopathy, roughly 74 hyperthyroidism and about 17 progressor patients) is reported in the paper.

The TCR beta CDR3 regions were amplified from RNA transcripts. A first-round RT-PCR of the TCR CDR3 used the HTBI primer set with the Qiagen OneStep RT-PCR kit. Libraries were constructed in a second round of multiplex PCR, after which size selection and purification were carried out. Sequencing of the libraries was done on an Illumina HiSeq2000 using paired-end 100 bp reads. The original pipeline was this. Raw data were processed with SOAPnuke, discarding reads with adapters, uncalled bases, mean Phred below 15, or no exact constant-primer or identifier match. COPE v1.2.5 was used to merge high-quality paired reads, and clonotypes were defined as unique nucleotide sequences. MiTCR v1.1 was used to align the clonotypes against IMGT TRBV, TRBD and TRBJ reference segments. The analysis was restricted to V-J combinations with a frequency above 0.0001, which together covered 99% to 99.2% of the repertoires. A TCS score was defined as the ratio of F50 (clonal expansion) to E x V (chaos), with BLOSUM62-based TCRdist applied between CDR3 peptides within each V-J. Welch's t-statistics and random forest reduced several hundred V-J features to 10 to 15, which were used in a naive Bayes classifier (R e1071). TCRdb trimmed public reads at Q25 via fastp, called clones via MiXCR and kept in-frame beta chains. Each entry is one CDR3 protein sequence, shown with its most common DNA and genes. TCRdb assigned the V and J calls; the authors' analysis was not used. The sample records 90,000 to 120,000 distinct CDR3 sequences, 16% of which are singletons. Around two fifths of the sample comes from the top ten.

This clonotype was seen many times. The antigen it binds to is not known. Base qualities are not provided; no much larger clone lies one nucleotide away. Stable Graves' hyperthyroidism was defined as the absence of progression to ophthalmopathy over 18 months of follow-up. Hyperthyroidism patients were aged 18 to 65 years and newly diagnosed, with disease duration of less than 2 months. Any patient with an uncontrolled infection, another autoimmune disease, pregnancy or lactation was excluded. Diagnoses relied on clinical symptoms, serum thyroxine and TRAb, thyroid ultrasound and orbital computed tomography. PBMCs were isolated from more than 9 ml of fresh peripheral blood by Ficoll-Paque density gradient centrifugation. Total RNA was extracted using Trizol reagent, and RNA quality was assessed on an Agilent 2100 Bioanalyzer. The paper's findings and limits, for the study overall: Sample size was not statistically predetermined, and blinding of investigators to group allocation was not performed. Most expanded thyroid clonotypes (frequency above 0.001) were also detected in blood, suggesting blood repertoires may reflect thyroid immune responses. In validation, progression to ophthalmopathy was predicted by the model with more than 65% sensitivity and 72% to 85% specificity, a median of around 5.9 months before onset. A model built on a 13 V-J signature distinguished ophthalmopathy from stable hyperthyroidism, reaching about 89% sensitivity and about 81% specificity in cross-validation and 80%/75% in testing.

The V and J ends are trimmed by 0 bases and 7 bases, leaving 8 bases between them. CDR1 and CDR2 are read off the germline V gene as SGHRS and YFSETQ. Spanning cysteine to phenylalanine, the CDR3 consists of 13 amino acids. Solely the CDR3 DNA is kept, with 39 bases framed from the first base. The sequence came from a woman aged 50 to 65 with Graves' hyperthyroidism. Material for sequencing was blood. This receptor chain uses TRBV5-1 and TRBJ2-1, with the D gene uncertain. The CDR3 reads CASSLGLGNEQFF. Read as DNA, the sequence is TGCGCCAGCAGCTTGGGGCTTGGAAATGAGCAGTTCTTC.